This T cell receptor (beta chain) originates from a study of blood T cell repertoires in COVID-19 (dated by TCRdb to 2020 to 2022). Some background on the complete study: Samples covering the acute and convalescent phases of COVID-19 were provided by collaborators in the United States, Italy and Spain. The material from the prospective study consisted of cDNA or gDNA derived from T cells, B-cell-depleted T cells, or PBMCs. The dataset comprised deeply sampled blood TCRbeta repertoires from subjects exposed to, actively infected with, or recovered from COVID-19. The repertoires were released in a freely available public database meant as a resource for research on the immune response to SARS-CoV-2. The samples were drawn from the first 160 participants of the ongoing ImmuneRACE study and from some 1,300 subjects provided by 6 global collaborators. Nearly every sample came with metadata listing a de-identified subject ID, COVID-19 status, age in years and sex. HLA class I and class II types, where available, came from metadata supplied by the sample provider rather than from assay-based typing. Broader findings and caveats from the paper: The quantity of clinical and demographic metadata differed by source and by participant and was supplied without curation.

Collaborating institutions collected whole blood in K2EDTA tubes following their own protocols. Collaborator samples were shipped for TCRbeta analysis as frozen whole blood, isolated PBMCs, or DNA extracted from either sample type. The immunoSEQ Assay, a bias-controlled multiplex PCR, was used to amplify TCRbeta CDR3 regions from genomic DNA. Per the source publication's procedure: The number of nucleated cells in each sample was estimated from the amplification of reference gene primers within the assay. To quantify the absolute abundance of each unique TCRbeta CDR3 rearrangement, sequence reads were collapsed and filtered. For each sample, productive Simpson clonality was calculated as the square root of Simpson's diversity index across productive rearrangements. TCRdb re-hosts the immuneACCESS table, in-frame sequences only. Its copies lack some clones; in the studies checked, an unresolved V gene accounts for under half of them, and the cause for the rest is not known. The V and J calls and the clone size are those of that table, but D and trimming were determined from the DNA. The sample yields around 76,000 clones; 91% were counted once. Clones ranked in the top ten supply around 5.4% of the sample.

A word on this clone: Its target antigen remains unknown. Nothing much larger sits one base from this clone, and base qualities are not available.

Its CDR3 holds 17 amino acids, cysteine through phenylalanine. Solely the CDR3 DNA is kept, with 51 bases framed from the first base. The V and J ends are trimmed by 1 base and 8 bases, leaving 18 bases between them. As encoded in the germline V gene (reference sequence), CDR1 is LNHNV while CDR2 is YYDKDF. The sequence links TRBV15 to TRBJ1-6; the D gene is perhaps TRBD1, on 6 matching bases. This clonotype originated in a human donor in a cohort sampled during active COVID-19. What was sequenced was peripheral blood. The DNA sequence follows: TGTGCCACCAGCAGAGGGCCCGGGGCGGGGGCTGATTCACCCCTCCACTTT. It translates as CATSRGPGAGADSPLHF.